A selection of T cell receptor beta chains follows, all from one sample in a study of PD-1 blockade in mismatch repair-deficient tumors. Assay: immunoSEQ multiplex PCR; the TCRdb copy retains only in-frame clones and omits some. The sample yields about 120,000 clones, 88% seen once. The starting material was peripheral blood, obtained roughly 67 weeks after starting pembrolizumab. These receptors all come from an adult with mismatch repair-deficient cancer. Each CDR3 is given with its conserved first and last residue. D genes are given only for firm matches. Clone size appears in some rows only: once, few, many, or a class for an expanded clone.

cdr3_length j_call d_call v_call clone_size cdr3_aa cdr3_nt
15 TRBJ2-3 . TRBV4-1 . CASSPTNTLADTQYF TGCGCCAGCAGCCCAACGAACACTCTGGCGGATACGCAGTATTTT
15 TRBJ2-7 TRBD2 TRBV16 few CASSQSSSGRVEQYF TGTGCCAGCAGCCAATCGTCTAGCGGGAGGGTTGAGCAGTACTTC
17 TRBJ2-5 . TRBV18 . CASSPTDRRLYQETQYF TGTGCCAGCTCACCAACGGACAGACGATTGTACCAAGAGACCCAGTACTTC
15 TRBJ1-5 . TRBV4-2 . CASSQAWGPNQPQHF TGTGCCAGCAGCCAAGCATGGGGCCCGAATCAGCCCCAGCATTTT
15 TRBJ2-2 . TRBV7-3 few CASSLSGLDTGELFF TGTGCCAGCAGCTTATCGGGACTGGACACCGGGGAGCTGTTTTTT
13 TRBJ1-1 . TRBV9 . CASSPRGGGEAFF TGTGCCAGCAGCCCACGGGGTGGAGGTGAAGCTTTCTTT
17 TRBJ2-3 TRBD2 TRBV5-6 . CASSGPTSGKGSDTQYF TGTGCCAGCAGCGGGCCAACTAGCGGGAAAGGTTCAGATACGCAGTATTTT
15 TRBJ2-7 TRBD2 TRBV6-5 . CASSYSAGGSYEQYF TGTGCCAGCAGTTACTCGGCGGGAGGCTCATACGAGCAGTACTTC
16 TRBJ2-1 . TRBV11-2 . CASSLGGQSSYNEQFF TGTGCCAGCAGCTTAGGGGGCCAAAGCTCCTACAATGAGCAGTTCTTC
19 TRBJ2-5 TRBD2 TRBV7-2 . CASSLPGTTSSPIQETQYF TGTGCCAGCAGCTTACCAGGGACTACCTCTTCCCCCATACAAGAGACCCAGTACTTC
13 TRBJ2-3 . TRBV5-1 . CASSPERTDTQYF TGCGCCAGCAGCCCGGAGAGGACAGATACGCAGTATTTT
15 TRBJ2-3 TRBD1 TRBV11-1 . CASSLGSGGGDTQYF TGTGCCAGCAGCTTAGGCTCAGGGGGCGGTGATACGCAGTATTTT
11 TRBJ2-3 . TRBV29-1 . CSGVAEGTQYF TGCAGCGGGGTAGCGGAAGGGACGCAGTATTTT
16 TRBJ2-4 . TRBV4-2 . CASSKEGEHSKNIQYF TGTGCCAGCAGCAAAGAGGGGGAGCACAGCAAAAACATTCAGTACTTC
14 TRBJ1-2 . TRBV27 . CASSLSSQLYGYTF TGTGCCAGCAGTTTATCATCGCAACTCTATGGCTACACCTTC
14 TRBJ2-3 . TRBV2 . CASSEDGSTDTQYF TGTGCCAGCAGTGAAGACGGGAGCACAGATACGCAGTATTTT
16 TRBJ2-7 TRBD2 TRBV19 . CASSMVEAGGTYEQYF TGTGCCAGTAGTATGGTAGAGGCGGGAGGGACCTACGAGCAGTACTTC
15 TRBJ2-3 . TRBV4-1 . CASSPWGRATDTQYF TGCGCCAGCAGCCCTTGGGGGCGGGCCACAGATACGCAGTATTTT
16 TRBJ1-5 . TRBV12-2 . CASRLVGVLSNQPQHF TGTGCAAGTCGCTTAGTGGGGGTGTTAAGCAATCAGCCCCAGCATTTT
15 TRBJ1-2 . TRBV6-1 . CASSEIGLGYYGYTF TGTGCCAGCAGTGAAATAGGTCTGGGGTACTATGGCTACACCTTC
15 TRBJ2-2 TRBD2 TRBV30 . CAWRRAGGYTGELFF TGTGCCTGGAGGCGGGCGGGAGGGTACACCGGGGAGCTGTTTTTT
13 TRBJ1-1 TRBD1 TRBV30 . CAWGTGVNTEAFF TGTGCCTGGGGGACAGGGGTGAACACTGAAGCTTTCTTT
12 TRBJ2-5 . TRBV30 . CAWSVAGETQYF TGTGCCTGGAGTGTTGCGGGGGAGACCCAGTACTTC
17 TRBJ2-7 . TRBV4-3 once CASSQVVGHFSTSEQYF TGCGCCAGCAGCCAAGTTGTAGGCCACTTCTCTACTAGTGAGCAGTACTTC
15 TRBJ2-1 TRBD2 TRBV6-4 . CASSSTSGLHNEQFF TGTGCCAGCAGTTCGACTAGCGGGCTTCACAATGAGCAGTTCTTC
15 TRBJ2-5 TRBD1 TRBV11-2 . CASSFLYRGQETQYF TGTGCCAGCAGCTTCCTCTACAGGGGCCAAGAGACCCAGTACTTC
14 TRBJ2-7 TRBD2 TRBV19 . CASSRAGGPNEQYF TGTGCCAGTAGCCGAGCGGGAGGGCCCAACGAGCAGTACTTC
15 TRBJ2-1 TRBD2 TRBV27 . CASSILAGGTNEQFF TGTGCCAGCAGTATACTAGCGGGAGGGACCAATGAGCAGTTCTTC
16 TRBJ2-3 TRBD2 TRBV18 once CASSRFSTGGTDTQYF TGTGCCAGCTCACGTTTTTCTACGGGGGGAACAGATACGCAGTATTTT
15 TRBJ1-5 . TRBV11-2 . CASSLTGNANQPQHF TGTGCCAGCAGCTTAACAGGAAATGCCAATCAGCCCCAGCATTTT
13 TRBJ2-1 . TRBV27 . CASSSPSYNEQFF TGTGCCAGCAGTTCGCCCTCCTACAATGAGCAGTTCTTC
15 TRBJ1-1 TRBD1 TRBV7-9 . CASSLLTGGYTEAFF TGTGCCAGCAGCTTGTTGACAGGGGGCTACACTGAAGCTTTCTTT
17 TRBJ2-5 TRBD2 TRBV7-9 . CASSLARLAGGQETQYF TGTGCCAGCAGCTTAGCTCGACTAGCGGGAGGGCAAGAGACCCAGTACTTC
17 TRBJ2-7 TRBD2 TRBV11-2 . CASSLVRTSGRRYEQYF TGTGCCAGCAGCTTAGTGAGGACTAGCGGGAGAAGGTACGAGCAGTACTTC
14 TRBJ2-7 . TRBV4-1 . CASSLRRGTYEQYF TGCGCCAGCAGCCTTAGGCGGGGTACCTACGAGCAGTACTTC
15 TRBJ2-7 . TRBV29-1 . CSVVGLGLNSWEQYF TGCAGCGTTGTTGGGTTAGGGCTGAATTCGTGGGAGCAGTACTTC
13 TRBJ1-1 TRBD1 TRBV5-1 . CASSFGTGTEAFF TGCGCCAGCAGCTTTGGGACAGGTACTGAAGCTTTCTTT
14 TRBJ2-1 . TRBV5-5 . CASSNTGTPLGQFF TGTGCCAGCAGCAATACCGGGACGCCCCTTGGGCAGTTCTTC